This T cell receptor (beta chain) was sequenced in a study of post-analysis software for immune sequencing data. About the study: The disease courses covered relapsing-remitting, secondary progressive and progressive-relapsing multiple sclerosis.

Per the germline V gene, CDR1 is DFQATT and CDR2 is SNEGSKA (reference sequence). Germline trimming cut 5 bases from V and 5 bases from J; bases unmatched to any gene: 9. The CDR3 runs to 14 residues. With respect to this clonotype: Its specificity is unknown.

Study findings and constraints: Significantly lower normalized Chao1 diversity was found in patients with multiple sclerosis relative to controls. TRBV5-6, TRBV5-1 and TRBV20-1 were among 4 or 5 TRBV segments more frequent in patients than controls.

Unique molecular identifiers tagged the TCR beta cDNA libraries. It was from roughly 1.1 to 9.2 million T cells that about 540,000 cDNA molecules came. TCRdb analysed the PCR reads with MiXCR anew, one entry per CDR3 protein. The sample lists about 680,000 distinct CDR3 sequences, 55% to 60% occurring once. Sample: blood. V and J are TRBV20-1 and TRBJ2-1; TRBD2 matches at 7 bases. The receptor was isolated from a girl aged 2-10 years with multiple sclerosis. This CDR3 reads CSARGEDTNNEQFF. Here the CDR3 DNA reads TGCAGTGCTCGGGGGGAGGACACCAACAATGAGCAGTTCTTC.